The 2 T cell receptor delta chains in this list originate from one sample, sequenced in a study of γδ T cells in repeated Plasmodium falciparum infection. TCRdb re-identified clones in the multiplex PCR reads via CATT. The profile covers approximately 90,000 delta-chain clones, with 0.85% to 1% appearing a single time and more than 9% taken by the ten largest. Gammadelta T cells were flow-sorted from PBMC into Vgamma9/Vdelta2+ and Vdelta2-negative populations for bulk analysis. The sequenced sample consisted of gamma-delta T cells from blood. These receptor sequences come from a pool of human donors (malaria-infected and uninfected, not separated).

A note on this clone: A far larger clone is off by one base, so a read error is likely. The sample has other DNA sequences that encode this CDR3 too. The V gene is given as TRDV1, and no J gene call is available; the table calls TRDD3, which could not be checked here. The CDR3 extends over 19 amino acids. Germline CDR1 TSWWSYY, CDR2 QGS. This CDR3 reads CALGGLSRSGALYTDKLIF. The DNA of the CDR3 is TGTGCTCTTGGGGGACTCTCGAGGTCGGGGGCCCTGTACACCGATAAACTAATCTTT.

To note about this clone: Since a far larger clone is one base different, this is likely a read error. Within the sample, other DNA sequences also encode this same CDR3. The J gene is TRDJ1, the V gene TRDV2; D might be TRDD3 (5 bases). Matching the DNA to germline supplied the J gene, which TCRdb does not give. This CDR3 is 15 amino acids long. Germline lookup yields CDR1 GEAIGNYY and CDR2 EKD. The V gene lost 0 bases and the J gene lost 2 bases, with 12 bases spanning the gap. This CDR3 is CACDTGMGDTDKLIF. For the CDR3, the DNA is TGTGCCTGTGACACCGGGATGGGAGATACCGATAAACTCATCTTT.